The clone carrying this TCR beta chain came up many times. Documented time point: newly diagnosed GD, antithyroid drugs for less than 3 months. RNA isolated from PBMCs was used to make the TCR library. CDR3-region Arm-PCR and iRepertoire HTBI primers produced the TCR beta libraries. One entry per CDR3 protein results from TCRdb running MiXCR on the multiplex PCR reads. The sample has almost 450,000 distinct CDR3 sequences, about 16% seen once; the top ten hold around 11%. V trimming: 6 bases; J trimming: 2 bases; junction bases outside the gene matches: 6. CDR1 and CDR2 (germline): SQVTM, ANQGSEA. This CDR3 is built from 13 residues. The data stem from a study of regulatory T cells in long-lasting Graves disease. Another study also made use of these data, one on T cells in Graves' hyperthyroidism and ophthalmopathy.

J is TRBJ1-1 and V is TRBV29-1; 7 nucleotides align to TRBD1. The source of this sequence is a woman aged 30 to 39 with Graves disease. Material: peripheral blood mononuclear cells (PBMCs), obtained at new diagnosis, from a patient treated with antithyroid drugs. This CDR3 reads CSVGQDGNTEAFF. In nucleotides, the CDR3 is TGCAGCGTCGGACAGGATGGAAACACTGAAGCTTTCTTT.